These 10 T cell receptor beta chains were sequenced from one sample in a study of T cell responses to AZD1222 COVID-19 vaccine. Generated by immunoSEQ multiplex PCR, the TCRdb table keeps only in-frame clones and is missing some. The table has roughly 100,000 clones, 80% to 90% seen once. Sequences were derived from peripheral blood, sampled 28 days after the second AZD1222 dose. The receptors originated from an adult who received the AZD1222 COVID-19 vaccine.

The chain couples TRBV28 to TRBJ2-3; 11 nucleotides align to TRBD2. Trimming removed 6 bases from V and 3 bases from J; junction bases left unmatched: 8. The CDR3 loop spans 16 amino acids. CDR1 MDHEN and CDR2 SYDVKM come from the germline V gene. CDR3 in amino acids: CASSRGTSGTTDTQYF. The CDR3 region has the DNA TGTGCCAGCAGCCGCGGGACTAGCGGAACTACAGATACGCAGTATTTT.

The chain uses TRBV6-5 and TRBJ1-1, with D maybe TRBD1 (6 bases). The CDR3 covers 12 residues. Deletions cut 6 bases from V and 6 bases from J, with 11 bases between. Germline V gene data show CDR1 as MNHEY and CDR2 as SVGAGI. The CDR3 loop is CASSHRASEAFF. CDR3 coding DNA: TGTGCCAGCAGCCACAGGGCTTCTGAAGCTTTCTTT.

The CDR3 coding sequence is TGTGCCTGGAAGATTCGGGGCTACACCTTC. Translation gives CAWKIRGYTF. The chain combines TRBV30 with TRBJ1-2; D is uncertain. CDR1 and CDR2 from the germline V gene are GTSNPN and SVGIG (reference sequence). The CDR3 extends over 10 amino acids. Trimming removed 4 bases at V and 8 bases at J, with 8 bases between.

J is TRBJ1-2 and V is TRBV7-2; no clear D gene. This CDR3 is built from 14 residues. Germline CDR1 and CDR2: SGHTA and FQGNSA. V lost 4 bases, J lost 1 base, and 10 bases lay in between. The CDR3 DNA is TGTGCCAGCAGCTCTCTAGTGGGTAACTATGGCTACACCTTC. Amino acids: CASSSLVGNYGYTF.

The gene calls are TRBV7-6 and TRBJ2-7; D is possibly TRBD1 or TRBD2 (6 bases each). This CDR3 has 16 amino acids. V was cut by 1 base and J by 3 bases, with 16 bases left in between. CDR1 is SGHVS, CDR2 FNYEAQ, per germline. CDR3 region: CASSLVAGTPSYEQYF. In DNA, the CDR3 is TGTGCCAGCAGCTTAGTGGCGGGGACACCTAGCTACGAGCAGTACTTC.

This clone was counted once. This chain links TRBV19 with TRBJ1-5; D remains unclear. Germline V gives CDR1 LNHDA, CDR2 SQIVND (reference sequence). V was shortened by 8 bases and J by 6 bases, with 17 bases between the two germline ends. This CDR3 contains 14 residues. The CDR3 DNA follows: TGTGCCAGTGGAGCGGACGGCCCTCGTCAGCCCCAGCATTTT. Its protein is CASGADGPRQPQHF.

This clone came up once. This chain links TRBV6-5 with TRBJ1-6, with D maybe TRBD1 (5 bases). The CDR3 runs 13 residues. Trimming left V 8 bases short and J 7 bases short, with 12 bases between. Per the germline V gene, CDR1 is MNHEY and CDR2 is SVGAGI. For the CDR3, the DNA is TGTGCCAGCGGAGGACAACCCAATTCACCCCTCCACTTT. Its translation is CASGGQPNSPLHF.

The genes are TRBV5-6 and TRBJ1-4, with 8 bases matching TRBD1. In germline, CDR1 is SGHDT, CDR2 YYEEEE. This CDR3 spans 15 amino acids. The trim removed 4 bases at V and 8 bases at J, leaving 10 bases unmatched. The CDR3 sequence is CASSVGRTGREKLFF. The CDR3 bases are TGTGCCAGCAGCGTGGGCCGGACAGGGCGAGAAAAACTGTTTTTT.

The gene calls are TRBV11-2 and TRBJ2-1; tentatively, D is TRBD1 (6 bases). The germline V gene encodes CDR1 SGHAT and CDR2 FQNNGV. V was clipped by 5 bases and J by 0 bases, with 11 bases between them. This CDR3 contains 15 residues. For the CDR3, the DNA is TGTGCCAGCAGCAAAGGGACAAGCTCCTACAATGAGCAGTTCTTC. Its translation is CASSKGTSSYNEQFF.

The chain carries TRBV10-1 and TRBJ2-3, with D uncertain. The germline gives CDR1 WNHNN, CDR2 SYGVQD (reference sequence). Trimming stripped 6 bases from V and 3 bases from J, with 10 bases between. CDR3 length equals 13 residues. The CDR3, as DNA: TGCGCCAGCAGGGAAGGGCTTACAGATACGCAGTATTTT. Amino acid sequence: CASREGLTDTQYF.